This T cell receptor (beta chain) was retrieved from a study of blood T cell repertoires in COVID-19. Study at large: Collection of acute and convalescent COVID-19 samples took place in the United States, Italy and Spain. Nucleic acid was either cDNA or gDNA, and it came from T cells, B-cell-depleted T cells, or PBMCs.

From germline, CDR1 is LGHDT and CDR2 YNNKEL (reference sequence). The CDR3 contains 15 residues. V shed 0 bases and J shed 2 bases, with 8 bases lying between them. Authors' processing steps: How many nucleated cells were present was estimated from reference gene primer amplification. The data were produced by immunoSEQ multiplex PCR, yet TCRdb's version contains in-frame clones alone and is incomplete. For V, J and clone size, that table is used; D and trimming come from the DNA. The sample gives 150,000 to 200,000 clones, nearly 80% of which show up once; about 15% is in the top ten. This chain uses TRBV3-1 (or the pseudogene TRBV3-2) with TRBJ1-3; D possibly corresponds to TRBD1 (5 bases). This receptor was obtained from a woman older than 75 with acute or convalescent COVID-19. The source material was peripheral blood. CDR3 residues: CASSQDSGTGNTIYF. CDR3 nucleotides: TGTGCCAGCAGCCAAGATTCAGGGACTGGAAACACCATATATTTT.